These T cell receptor beta chains were read from a single sample in a study of cytomegalovirus exposure and HLA in healthy donors. Assay used: immunoSEQ multiplex PCR; TCRdb lists only in-frame clones, some missing. The data show a few hundred thousand clones, 88% seen once. Sample: PBMCs. These receptors were obtained from a woman aged 18-29 years in good health and CMV-seronegative. Both conserved end residues are part of each CDR3. The D gene is left open where the match is weak. Size is omitted from some rows. Given values are once, few, many or a class for expanded clones.

TGTGCCAGCAGCTTGGGGCCGAACTCTGGAAACACCATATATTTT CASSLGPNSGNTIYF NA TRBJ1-3 NA TRBV13
TGTGCCAGCAGCCCCGACAGCAACTATGGCTACACCTTC CASSPDSNYGYTF NA TRBJ1-2 NA TRBV7-9
TGTGCCAGCAGCGATAACGCCGGTCCGATTAATGAAAAACTGTTTTTT CASSDNAGPINEKLFF NA TRBJ1-4 NA TRBV5-4
TGTGCCAGTAGTATTGGAGCGGGTCTAGCTTTCTTT CASSIGAGLAFF NA TRBJ1-1 NA TRBV19
TGTGCCAGCAGACGGGTGGATAACTATGGCTACACCTTC CASRRVDNYGYTF NA TRBJ1-2 few TRBV5-6
TGTGCCAGCACTCTAAGATCCGGGACTCGGGCGGACACTGAAGCTTTCTTT CASTLRSGTRADTEAFF NA TRBJ1-1 NA TRBV28
TGTGCCAGCAGCGTGGGCAGCCACCTAAGCACAGATACGCAGTATTTT CASSVGSHLSTDTQYF NA TRBJ2-3 NA TRBV9
TGTGCCAGCAGACGGGACTCTATAGGGGAGCAGTACTTC CASRRDSIGEQYF NA TRBJ2-7 few TRBV2
TGTGCCAGCAGTCAAGGGACTTTTCAGCCCCAGCATTTT CASSQGTFQPQHF NA TRBJ1-5 NA TRBV6-1
TGCGCCAGCAGCTTGGTGGTAGCGGGAGAGCAGTTCTTC CASSLVVAGEQFF TRBD2 TRBJ2-1 once TRBV5-1
TGTGCCAGCAGTTACTCGGAGATCCAGCCCCAGCATTTT CASSYSEIQPQHF NA TRBJ1-5 NA TRBV6-6
TGTGCCAGCAGCCTCAGTTCCAACTATGGCTACACCTTC CASSLSSNYGYTF NA TRBJ1-2 once TRBV28
TGTGCCAGCGTCGACGAAAAGGATTCAGGACAGGTCGGGGGTAGGAGGGAGCAGTTCTTC CASVDEKDSGQVGGRREQFF NA TRBJ2-1 NA TRBV28
TGTGCCAGCAGGGCGGTAGACAGGAATAATGAAAAACTGTTTTTT CASRAVDRNNEKLFF NA TRBJ1-4 once TRBV2
TGTGCCAGCAGGGCGGGACTAGCGGGAGGATGGGAGTTCTTC CASRAGLAGGWEFF TRBD2 TRBJ2-1 NA TRBV27
TGCGCCAGCAGTCAAGAACTCTACAGGCGCACTGAAGCTTTCTTT CASSQELYRRTEAFF NA TRBJ1-1 NA TRBV23-1
TGTGCCAGCAGCTTAATAGGGGGCAACCCCGAGGAGCAGTACTTC CASSLIGGNPEEQYF TRBD1 TRBJ2-7 few TRBV7-3
TGTGCCATCAGGCAATACGCGGGACAGGTCTATGGCTACACCTTC CAIRQYAGQVYGYTF TRBD1 TRBJ1-2 few TRBV10-3
TGTGCCAGCAGCCCGATAGCGGGCTTCACAGATACGCAGTATTTT CASSPIAGFTDTQYF TRBD2 TRBJ2-3 few TRBV7-2
TGTGCCAGCAGTTACGGGGGGGCCGGCACCGGGGAGCTGTTTTTT CASSYGGAGTGELFF NA TRBJ2-2 NA TRBV6-6
TGTGCCAGCAGTTTCGGGTCTAGCGGGAGATCTGTCCCCGAGCAGTACTTC CASSFGSSGRSVPEQYF TRBD2 TRBJ2-7 NA TRBV28
TGTGCCATCAGTGAAACACTAGCGAACAATGAGCAGTTCTTC CAISETLANNEQFF TRBD2 TRBJ2-1 NA TRBV10-3
TGTGCCAGCAGCTCAGGGAATTACGAGCAGTACTTC CASSSGNYEQYF NA TRBJ2-7 NA TRBV5-4
TGTGCCAGCACGTTCGCGGGGTCCGAAGAGACCCAGTACTTC CASTFAGSEETQYF NA TRBJ2-5 NA TRBV28
TGTGCCAGCAGCCCAAGGCAGGGGGGCCTCTACACCTTC CASSPRQGGLYTF TRBD1 TRBJ1-2 NA TRBV11-1
TGTGCCAGCAGCCAAGCCGGGACTTTCTCCTACAATGAGCAGTTCTTC CASSQAGTFSYNEQFF NA TRBJ2-1 NA TRBV14
TGTGCCAGCTTTGCTACAGGGTCGAGGGACACTGAAGCTTTCTTT CASFATGSRDTEAFF NA TRBJ1-1 once TRBV6-1
TGTGCCAGCCGTCCTGTCGGTGCGGCTCCCCACGAGCAGTACTTC CASRPVGAAPHEQYF NA TRBJ2-7 once TRBV6-1
TGCGCCAGCAGCTTCACCGGGACACAGAATCTAGCCAAAAACATTCAGTACTTC CASSFTGTQNLAKNIQYF NA TRBJ2-4 NA TRBV5-1
TGTGCCAGCAGTTTTGGGCTGACAGGGTGGGCCGGGGAGCTGTTTTTT CASSFGLTGWAGELFF TRBD1 TRBJ2-2 NA TRBV28
TGTGCCAGCAGCCCGACTAGCGTGAACGGGGAGCTGTTTTTT CASSPTSVNGELFF TRBD2 TRBJ2-2 NA TRBV7-2
TGCGCCAGCAGCGCAGGGGGCATATCAGATACGCAGTATTTT CASSAGGISDTQYF TRBD1 TRBJ2-3 NA TRBV5-1
TGTGCCAGCAGCAAAAACAGGGTTTCGGACACTGAAGCTTTCTTT CASSKNRVSDTEAFF NA TRBJ1-1 NA TRBV9
TGCGCCAGCAGCTTGGAAGAAGTACGACAGGGGGGAGATGGCTACACCTTC CASSLEEVRQGGDGYTF TRBD1 TRBJ1-2 once TRBV5-1
TGTGCCAGCAGCTTAATCGGTCCGTCCGGGCGGGGAGAGACCCAGTACTTC CASSLIGPSGRGETQYF NA TRBJ2-5 NA TRBV7-2
TGTGCCAGCAGCCAAACTTGGACGGGACTTAGCAATCAGCCCCAGCATTTT CASSQTWTGLSNQPQHF NA TRBJ1-5 NA TRBV4-2
TGTGCCAGCAGTTACCGGACAGGGGGCTTGGACGAGCAGTACTTC CASSYRTGGLDEQYF TRBD1 TRBJ2-7 NA TRBV6-5
TGTGCCAGCAGCCCCCAGGGGGCAGATACGCAGTATTTT CASSPQGADTQYF TRBD1 TRBJ2-3 NA TRBV7-6
TGTGCCAGCAGCGTAGATAGCTACAATGAGCAGTTCTTC CASSVDSYNEQFF NA TRBJ2-1 NA TRBV9
TGTGCCAGCAGCTTACAGGAAATGAACACTGAAGCTTTCTTT CASSLQEMNTEAFF NA TRBJ1-1 NA TRBV7-8
TGTGCCAGCAGTGTAGACAGCCGGCCATCCTACAATGAGCAGTTCTTC CASSVDSRPSYNEQFF NA TRBJ2-1 NA TRBV6-1
TGTGCCTGGATCCGGACAGGGGGCGTGCATAATGAGCAGTTCTTC CAWIRTGGVHNEQFF TRBD1 TRBJ2-1 NA TRBV30
TGTGCCAGCACTTCTTGGACAACTCTCTCCTACGAGCAGTACTTC CASTSWTTLSYEQYF NA TRBJ2-7 NA TRBV2
TGTGCCATCCAGGCAACAGCCAACTATGGCTACACCTTC CAIQATANYGYTF NA TRBJ1-2 NA TRBV10-3
TGTGCCAGCAGTTTTGGCCACGGGGAGACCCAGTACTTC CASSFGHGETQYF NA TRBJ2-5 NA TRBV28
TGCGCCAGCAGCTTGGACACGGGACTTTATAATTCACCCCTCCACTTT CASSLDTGLYNSPLHF NA TRBJ1-6 NA TRBV5-1
TGTGCCAGCAACCCGACAGGGTACGTTGGGGATGAGCAGTTCTTC CASNPTGYVGDEQFF TRBD1 TRBJ2-1 NA TRBV9
TGTGCCAGCAGTTTGACTCAGGGGGCAGGTCAGCCCCAGCATTTT CASSLTQGAGQPQHF TRBD1 TRBJ1-5 once TRBV28